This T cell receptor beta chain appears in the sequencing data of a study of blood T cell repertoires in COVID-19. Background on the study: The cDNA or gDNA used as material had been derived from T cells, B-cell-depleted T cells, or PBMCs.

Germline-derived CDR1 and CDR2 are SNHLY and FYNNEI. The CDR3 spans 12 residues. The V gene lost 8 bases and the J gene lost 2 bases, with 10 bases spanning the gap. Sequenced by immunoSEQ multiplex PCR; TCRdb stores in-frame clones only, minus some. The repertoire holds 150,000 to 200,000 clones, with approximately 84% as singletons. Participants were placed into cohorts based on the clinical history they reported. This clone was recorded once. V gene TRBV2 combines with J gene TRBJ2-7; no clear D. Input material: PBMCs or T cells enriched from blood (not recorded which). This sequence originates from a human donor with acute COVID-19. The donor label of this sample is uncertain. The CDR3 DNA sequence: TGTGCCAGCCGAGGCGGTCCCTACGAGCAGTACTTC. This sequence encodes CASRGGPYEQYF.